Listed here are 10 T cell receptor beta chains from one sample, sequenced in a study of blood T cells in healthy people across ages. Primed by a sample-barcoded 5' primer and a J-beta primer mix, a second PCR proceeded for 7 to 11 cycles. MiXCR, applied by TCRdb to the 5' RACE reads, yields one record per CDR3 protein. The sample yields about 770,000 distinct CDR3 sequences, under 45% seen once. The sequencing sample was made of blood. These receptors were taken from a man aged 55 to 69 in good health.

The rearrangement links TRBV4-3 to TRBJ2-3; 8 nucleotides line up with TRBD1. The CDR3 is 16 amino acids. V dropped 0 bases and J dropped 2; count of bases not matched to a gene: 4. In germline, CDR1 is LGHNA, CDR2 YSLEER. This CDR3 reads CASSQDGDRLTDTQYF. The CDR3 DNA sequence: TGCGCCAGCAGCCAAGATGGGGACAGGCTCACAGATACGCAGTATTTT.

The chain combines TRBV13 with TRBJ2-3; 7 bases are shared with TRBD1. The germline gives CDR1 PRHDT, CDR2 FYEKMQ (reference sequence). Trimming took 4 bases from V and 0 from J; bases not matched to a gene: 7. This CDR3 has 16 residues. The CDR3 DNA reads as TGTGCCAGCAGCTCAGGACAGGTACTGAGCACAGATACGCAGTATTTT. Its translation is CASSSGQVLSTDTQYF.

The chain joins TRBV7-2 to TRBJ2-5, with 7 positions matching TRBD2. Germline V lookup: CDR1 SGHTA, CDR2 FQGNSA. The CDR3 is 14 amino acids. V shed 7 bases, J shed 2 bases, and the junction held 7 bases outside the gene matches. The CDR3 is CASTWGGVQETQYF. As DNA, the CDR3 is TGTGCCAGCACCTGGGGGGGGGTACAAGAGACCCAGTACTTC.

This clonotype has more than one count but fewer than ten. The chain is built from TRBV20-1 and TRBJ2-5, with 10 positions matching TRBD2. The J call may be mistaken, given a closer DNA end match to TRBJ2-7. The CDR3 has 13 residues. The germline V gene encodes CDR1 DFQATT and CDR2 SNEGSKA (reference sequence). CDR3 sequence (DNA): TGCAGTGCTACTAGCGGGGGAACAGACGAGCAGTACTTC. It yields the protein CSATSGGTDEQYF.

Remarks on this clonotype: Its ends do not fully match the called genes, so a read error is possible. The chain combines TRBV18 with TRBJ1-4; the D is unclear. This CDR3 region has 19 residues. Germline V gene data show CDR1 as KGHSH and CDR2 as LQKENI. This chain's CDR3 is CASSPNIGEARTINDKLFF. The CDR3 nucleotides read TGTGCCAGCTCACCCAACATTGGGGAGGCCCGGACCATTAATGACAAACTGTTTTTT.

The chain uses TRBV18 and TRBJ2-7; TRBD1 agrees at 9 bases. The germline V gene has CDR1 KGHSH and CDR2 LQKENI. The CDR3 runs to 16 residues. Trimming took 2 bases from V and 3 from J; bases not matched to a gene: 8. CDR3 region: CASSPLTGQGDYEQYF. The CDR3 DNA sequence: TGTGCCAGCTCACCATTAACGGGACAGGGCGACTACGAGCAGTACTTC.

In its sample, this clonotype was seen many times. V and J are TRBV10-3 and TRBJ2-5; the D gene could be TRBD1 or TRBD2 (5 bases each). V lost 6 bases and J lost 5, with 19 bases in between. The CDR3 extends over 15 amino acids. Germline CDR1 reads ENHRY; CDR2 reads SYGVKD. CDR3: CAIRGAEDAHETQYF. CDR3 coding DNA: TGTGCCATCAGAGGGGCGGAGGACGCACACGAGACCCAGTACTTC.

In this sample, this clonotype turned up a few times. The chain has TRBV7-9 and TRBJ2-2; the D is unclear. Germline lookup yields CDR1 SEHNR and CDR2 FQNEAQ (reference sequence). The CDR3 length is 12 residues. Trimming stripped 8 bases from V and 4 bases from J, with 8 bases between. This CDR3 is CASDLPTGELFF. In DNA form, the CDR3 reads TGTGCCAGCGACCTCCCCACCGGGGAGCTGTTTTTT. Full variable domain (remainder filled in from reference TRBV7-9 and TRBJ2-2): DTGVSQNPRHKITKRGQNVTFRCDPISEHNRLYWYRQTLGQGPEFLTYFQNEAQLEKSRLLSDRFSAERPKGSFSTLEIQRTEQGDSAMYLCASDLPTGELFFGEGSRLTVL.

This clonotype has a handful of counts. The V call is TRBV27, the J call TRBJ2-7; TRBD1 aligns across 12 bases. The CDR3 has 16 residues. V lost 5 bases and J lost 5; bases outside the gene matches: 10. CDR1 is MNHEY, CDR2 SMNVEV, per germline (reference sequence). CDR3 nucleotides: TGTGCCAGCAGTCCCCTAGGGACAGGGGGCCTCCACGAGCAGTACTTC. Encoded protein: CASSPLGTGGLHEQYF.

The chain is built from TRBV6-1 and TRBJ2-7; 13 positions agree with TRBD2. Germline V CDR1 and CDR2: MNHNS, SASEGT. Trimming took 7 bases from V and 4 from J; bases not matched to a gene: 4. CDR3 length: 14 amino acids. The CDR3 DNA reads as TGTGCCAGCACCAGACTAGCGGGGGGTTACGAGCAGTACTTC. Encoded protein: CASTRLAGGYEQYF.